A selection of T cell receptor beta chains follows, all from one sample in a study of blood T cell repertoires in COVID-19. Produced via immunoSEQ multiplex PCR; TCRdb's table is partial and in-frame only. This sample yields over 75,000 clones, of which 75% to 85% are seen a single time; about a fifth belongs to the top ten. Sample: peripheral blood. Every receptor here comes from a woman between 45 and 65 years old with acute or convalescent COVID-19. CDR3s include the opening cysteine and the closing phenylalanine or tryptophan. Fields, in order: CDR3 DNA, CDR3 protein, D gene, V gene, clone size, J gene. D genes are given only for firm matches. Expanded clones get a size class; other rows say once, few or many, or leave the size out.

DNA: TGTGCCAGCAGCCCTGGACAGGGCTGGGGATTGGGGGGACTCACTGAAGCTTTCTTT
CDR3: CASSPGQGWGLGGLTEAFF
D: TRBD1
V: TRBV6-2/TRBV6-3
size: NA
J: TRBJ1-1

DNA: TGCAGCACTAATCTGGCGGGACAGGGGTCCACTGAAGCTTTCTTT
CDR3: CSTNLAGQGSTEAFF
D: TRBD1
V: TRBV29-1
size: NA
J: TRBJ1-1

DNA: TGTGCCAGCAGCTTAGGGCCGACTAGCTCCTACGAGCAGTACTTC
CDR3: CASSLGPTSSYEQYF
D: NA
V: TRBV7-2
size: NA
J: TRBJ2-7

DNA: TGTGCTAGCAGCTTAGCTCAGGGGGCACCCTACAATGAGCAGTTCTTC
CDR3: CASSLAQGAPYNEQFF
D: TRBD1
V: TRBV7-7
size: once
J: TRBJ2-1

DNA: TGTGCCACGGGGGACAGGGGAAATAATGAAAAACTGTTTTTT
CDR3: CATGDRGNNEKLFF
D: TRBD1
V: TRBV28
size: NA
J: TRBJ1-4

DNA: TGCAGTGCCAACAGGGGTGGCGAGCAGTTCTTC
CDR3: CSANRGGEQFF
D: TRBD1
V: TRBV20-1
size: NA
J: TRBJ2-1

DNA: TGTGCTAGCAGCTTAGGCAGGGATGGAGCCGGGGAGCTGTTTTTT
CDR3: CASSLGRDGAGELFF
D: NA
V: TRBV7-2
size: NA
J: TRBJ2-2

DNA: TGTGCCAGCAGCCAAGACAGGGGAGGTCAGCCCCAGCATTTT
CDR3: CASSQDRGGQPQHF
D: TRBD1
V: TRBV7-2
size: NA
J: TRBJ1-5

DNA: TGTGCCAGCAGGGCTAGACAGGGCAGTTGGGGAAACACCATATATTTT
CDR3: CASRARQGSWGNTIYF
D: TRBD1
V: TRBV2
size: NA
J: TRBJ1-3

DNA: TGTGCCAGCAGCTTAGCATCAGGGGTGGTTACTGAAGCTTTCTTT
CDR3: CASSLASGVVTEAFF
D: NA
V: TRBV7-2
size: NA
J: TRBJ1-1

DNA: TGTGCCAGCAGCTTGCCCCCCCGAACAGGGGGCTACAATGAGCAGTTCTTC
CDR3: CASSLPPRTGGYNEQFF
D: TRBD1
V: TRBV5-4
size: NA
J: TRBJ2-1

DNA: TGTGCCAGCAGCTTAATGACAGGCTTCGGCTACACCTTC
CDR3: CASSLMTGFGYTF
D: NA
V: TRBV7-3
size: NA
J: TRBJ1-2

DNA: TGTGCCAGCAGCTTCCCTAGAGCCTTGGCCAAAAGGAGCTCCTACAATGAGCAGTTCTTC
CDR3: CASSFPRALAKRSSYNEQFF
D: NA
V: TRBV7-3
size: NA
J: TRBJ2-1

DNA: TGTGCCAGCAGCGACTCAGCCTACGAGCAGTACTTC
CDR3: CASSDSAYEQYF
D: NA
V: TRBV7-8
size: NA
J: TRBJ2-7

DNA: TGCGCCAGCAGCGAACACGGGGGAGGGACTGAAGCTTTCTTT
CDR3: CASSEHGGGTEAFF
D: NA
V: TRBV5-1
size: NA
J: TRBJ1-1

DNA: TGTGCCTGGAGTAGCGGGGCCTACAATGAGCAGTTCTTC
CDR3: CAWSSGAYNEQFF
D: TRBD2
V: TRBV30
size: NA
J: TRBJ2-1

DNA: TGTGCCAGTAGTATAGCTAGCGGGCCACAAGAGACCCAGTACTTC
CDR3: CASSIASGPQETQYF
D: TRBD2
V: TRBV19
size: NA
J: TRBJ2-5

DNA: TGTGCCTGGAGATTAACGGGGACACCCGAAGAGACCCAGTACTTC
CDR3: CAWRLTGTPEETQYF
D: NA
V: TRBV30
size: NA
J: TRBJ2-5

DNA: TGCGCCAGCAGCTTGGATACAGGGGGCGAAAAACTGTTTTTT
CDR3: CASSLDTGGEKLFF
D: TRBD1
V: TRBV5-1
size: few
J: TRBJ1-4

DNA: TGTGCCAGCAGCCGGACAGCCGGGAACACTGAAGCTTTCTTT
CDR3: CASSRTAGNTEAFF
D: NA
V: TRBV7-2
size: NA
J: TRBJ1-1